This TCR beta chain originates from a study of blood T cell repertoires in COVID-19. CDR1 and CDR2 (germline): SGHTA, FQGNSA. This CDR3 has 15 amino acids. V lost 0 bases to trimming and J lost 1 base, with 7 bases between them. Profiled with immunoSEQ multiplex PCR; TCRdb holds only in-frame clones, not every one. Among approximately 150,000 clones, about 83% were seen once, and the ten largest hold 8.6%. The TCR sequence derives from a woman aged 45 to 65 with active or convalescent COVID-19. This chain uses TRBV7-2 with TRBJ1-5; perhaps TRBD1 as D (6 bases). Source material: peripheral blood. CDR3 in amino acids: CASSLAGGSNQPQHF. The CDR3 DNA is TGTGCCAGCAGCTTAGCAGGGGGAAGCAATCAGCCCCAGCATTTT. Looking up the rest from reference TRBV7-2 and TRBJ1-5 gives the full variable domain: GAGVSQSPSNKVTEKGKDVELRCDPISGHTALYWYRQSLGQGLEFLIYFQGNSAPDKSGLPSDRFSAERTGGSVSTLTIQRTQQEDSAVYLCASSLAGGSNQPQHFGDGTRLSIL.